The 20 T cell receptor beta chains below come from one sample, sequenced in a study of CD8 T cells in ankylosing spondylitis. TCRdb itself ran the 5' RACE reads through MiXCR, one entry per CDR3 protein. The table records 200,000 to 300,000 distinct CDR3 sequences, over 9.5% of them present only once. Material for sequencing was blood, either unsorted or a sorted T cell fraction (not recorded which). The receptors come from a male donor with ankylosing spondylitis or in good health (not recorded which).

This clonotype was counted at least ten times. The chain's CDR3 is CASSLGVGELFF. In nucleotides, the CDR3 is TGTGCCAGCAGCTTAGGTGTCGGGGAGCTGTTTTTT. The V and J genes are TRBV7-2 and TRBJ2-2; no reliable D call. Germline values: CDR1 SGHTA, CDR2 FQGNSA. The length of the CDR3 is 12 residues. The V and J ends lost 1 base and 7 bases respectively, with 4 bases between them.

This clonotype was seen many times. The J gene is TRBJ1-2, the V gene TRBV30; D unresolved. V lost 2 bases and J lost 4, with 8 bases in between. The CDR3 consists of 12 residues. Looked up from germline, CDR1 is GTSNPN and CDR2 is SVGIG (reference sequence). CDR3 in amino acids: CAWSFNLYGYTF. CDR3 DNA sequence: TGTGCCTGGAGTTTTAACCTCTATGGCTACACCTTC.

This clonotype was observed at least ten times. The CDR3 reads CASSQGPLTPYEQYF. CDR3 DNA sequence: TGCGCCAGCAGCCAAGGGCCACTAACCCCTTACGAGCAGTACTTC. The V and J genes are TRBV4-1 and TRBJ2-7; D call uncertain. The CDR3 runs 15 residues. The ends were cut back, 1 base at V and 4 bases at J, with 14 bases in the middle. The germline CDR1 and CDR2 sequences are MGHRA and YSYEKL.

This clonotype was recorded at least ten times. The chain uses TRBV20-1 and TRBJ2-7; D may match TRBD1 or TRBD2 (7 bases each). The CDR3 runs 13 residues. Trimming took 5 bases from V and 2 from J, leaving 13 bases between them. Germline lookup yields CDR1 DFQATT and CDR2 SNEGSKA (reference sequence). The CDR3 loop reads CSARQGGTYEQYF. In nucleotides, the CDR3 is TGCAGTGCTCGACAGGGAGGGACCTACGAGCAGTACTTC.

This clonotype was seen ten or more times. V is TRBV6-1 and J is TRBJ2-1; tentative D call: TRBD1 (6 bases). CDR3 size: 17 residues. From germline, CDR1 is MNHNS and CDR2 SASEGT. V was clipped by 5 bases and J by 8 bases, with 25 bases between them. CDR3 sequence: CASSRARPTGPAHEQFF. DNA of the CDR3: TGTGCCAGCAGTCGTGCCCGCCCAACAGGGCCGGCACATGAGCAGTTCTTC.

In its sample, this clonotype was seen many times. The CDR3 bases are TGTGCCACCAGTGAGGGCACAGATACGCAGTATTTT. It translates to CATSEGTDTQYF. This rearrangement joins TRBV24-1 to TRBJ2-3; D unclear. Trimming shortened V by 4 bases and J by 1 base, and 2 bases separated the two germline ends. The germline CDR1 and CDR2 sequences are KGHDR and SFDVKD. CDR3 length: 12 amino acids.

This clonotype occurred many times. The chain employs TRBV5-1 and TRBJ1-6, with 8 bases matching TRBD1. CDR1 and CDR2 (germline): SGHRS, YFSETQ. The V gene end was trimmed by 3 bases and the J gene end by 10 bases; junction bases not matched to a gene: 6. The CDR3 totals 14 residues. CDR3 coding DNA: TGCGCCAGCAGCTCAGGACAGGGAGGCTCACCCCTCCACTTT. Protein: CASSSGQGGSPLHF.

This clonotype showed up just a few times. The CDR3 here is CSVDRTGEGYGYTF. CDR3 DNA: TGCAGCGTTGATCGGACAGGGGAGGGCTATGGCTACACCTTC. This chain links TRBV29-1 with TRBJ1-2; 9 bases align to TRBD1. Germline-derived CDR1 and CDR2 are SQVTM and ANQGSEA. The CDR3 consists of 14 residues. The junction had 6 bases not matched to a gene; V was cut back by 3 bases and J by 4 bases.

This clonotype was observed a few times. The chain combines TRBV10-3 with TRBJ1-3, with D possibly being TRBD1 (5 bases). Germline V gives CDR1 ENHRY, CDR2 SYGVKD. The CDR3 totals 13 residues. Trimming took off 4 bases at V and 4 bases at J, with 8 bases between the two ends. The CDR3 DNA reads as TGTGCCATCAGTGGGGACGGAGGAAACACCATATATTTT. Protein product: CAISGDGGNTIYF.

This clonotype was observed at least ten times. The chain has TRBV5-1 and TRBJ1-2; TRBD1 matches 9 bases. J gave up 5 bases and V 4 bases, and 6 bases lay outside the gene matches. Per germline, CDR1 SGHRS and CDR2 YFSETQ. CDR3 length equals 14 residues. CDR3 residues: CASSLRTGDYGYTF. DNA of the CDR3: TGCGCCAGCAGCCTGAGGACAGGGGATTATGGCTACACCTTC.

As for this clonotype: At one end, the junction sequence differs from germline, possibly due to a read error. The gene calls are TRBV5-4 and TRBJ2-1; D is unresolved. Germline V lookup: CDR1 SGHNT, CDR2 YYREEE (reference sequence). This CDR3 is 14 amino acids long. The CDR3 sequence is CASSSPGSYNEQLF. The CDR3 DNA is TGTGCCAGCAGCTCCCCAGGCTCCTACAATGAGCAGTTATTC. Complete variable domain (other parts from reference TRBV5-4 and TRBJ2-1): ETGVTQSPTHLIKTRGQQVTLRCSSQSGHNTVSWYQQALGQGPQFIFQYYREEENGRGNFPPRFSGLQFPNYSSELNVNALELDDSALYLCASSSPGSYNEQLFGPGTRLTVL.

Ten or more counts support this clonotype. The J gene is TRBJ1-1, the V gene TRBV29-1; TRBD1 might be the D (5 bases). Germline CDR1 reads SQVTM; CDR2 reads ANQGSEA. Trimming left V 6 bases short and J 0 bases short, with 11 bases between. The CDR3 is 13 amino acids. The CDR3 is CSVVDNMNTEAFF. Here the CDR3 DNA reads TGCAGCGTCGTGGACAACATGAACACTGAAGCTTTCTTT.

There are many counts of this clonotype. The rearrangement uses TRBV15 and TRBJ2-7; D is possibly TRBD1 (6 bases). The V end was cut by 9 bases, the J end by 6 bases, with 21 bases between. Germline values: CDR1 LNHNV, CDR2 YYDKDF (reference sequence). The CDR3 has 14 residues. The DNA for the CDR3 is TGTGCCACTTCTAAGTCTGGGACACCGCCCGAGCAGTACTTC. Encoded protein: CATSKSGTPPEQYF.

In its sample, this clonotype was seen many times. V is TRBV5-1 and J is TRBJ2-1, with D unclear. This CDR3 comprises 11 residues. Deletions cut 2 bases from V and 5 bases from J, with 2 bases between. Germline lookup yields CDR1 SGHRS and CDR2 YFSETQ. Here the CDR3 reads CASSFDNEQFF. CDR3 DNA: TGCGCCAGCAGCTTTGACAATGAGCAGTTCTTC. Full variable domain (outside the CDR3, taken from reference TRBV5-1 and TRBJ2-1): KAGVTQTPRYLIKTRGQQVTLSCSPISGHRSVSWYQQTPGQGLQFLFEYFSETQRNKGNFPGRFSGRQFSNSRSEMNVSTLELGDSALYLCASSFDNEQFFGPGTRLTVL.

This clonotype was detected ten times or more. This chain joins TRBV20-1 and TRBJ2-2; possibly TRBD2 for D (5 bases). V lost 0 bases and J 4 bases, leaving 9 bases between the germline ends. The CDR3 covers 14 residues. Per germline, CDR1 DFQATT and CDR2 SNEGSKA (reference sequence). The CDR3 loop reads CSARDWAGTGELFF. CDR3 nucleotides: TGCAGTGCTAGAGATTGGGCGGGCACCGGGGAGCTGTTTTTT.

The chain links TRBV4-1 to TRBJ2-2; D not resolved. Germline lookup yields CDR1 MGHRA and CDR2 YSYEKL. Between the trimmed V and J ends, which lost 1 base and 4 bases, there was a span of 10 bases. The CDR3 sequence is 15 residues long. The CDR3 DNA is TGCGCCAGCAGCCAAGGGGTGCAGCTCACCGGGGAGCTGTTTTTT. This translates into CASSQGVQLTGELFF.

This clonotype came up many times. The J gene is TRBJ1-2, the V gene TRBV5-1; 7 bases are a match to TRBD1. In germline, CDR1 is SGHRS, CDR2 YFSETQ. V lost 4 bases and J lost 6; bases outside the gene matches: 9. CDR3 size: 14 residues. In DNA form, the CDR3 reads TGCGCCAGCAGCCTCGTCCAGGGGGAGGATGGCTACACCTTC. It encodes CASSLVQGEDGYTF. Filled out from reference TRBV5-1 and TRBJ1-2, the complete variable domain reads KAGVTQTPRYLIKTRGQQVTLSCSPISGHRSVSWYQQTPGQGLQFLFEYFSETQRNKGNFPGRFSGRQFSNSRSEMNVSTLELGDSALYLCASSLVQGEDGYTFGSGTRLTVV.

In this sample, this clonotype turned up many times. The CDR3 sequence is CASSLGVSGSYEQYF. The DNA of the CDR3 is TGCGCCAGCAGCTTGGGAGTTAGCGGCTCCTACGAGCAGTACTTC. This chain uses TRBV5-1 with TRBJ2-7, with D perhaps matching TRBD2 (6 bases). Trimming pared 0 bases from V and 0 bases from J, leaving 10 bases between. This CDR3 is built from 15 residues. CDR1 is SGHRS, CDR2 YFSETQ, per germline.

The gene calls are TRBV12-3 or TRBV12-4 and TRBJ1-5; the D gene is possibly TRBD1 (6 bases). This CDR3 is 14 amino acids long. The ends were cut back, 2 bases at V and 5 bases at J, with 10 bases in the middle. The CDR3, as DNA: TGTGCCAGCAGTTTACGGGACACCGATCAGCCCCAGCATTTT. Protein product: CASSLRDTDQPQHF.

In its sample, this clonotype was seen many times. The V call is TRBV7-2, the J call TRBJ1-4; D is uncertain. Germline V lookup: CDR1 SGHTA, CDR2 FQGNSA. V lost 5 bases and J 5 bases, leaving 12 bases between the germline ends. The CDR3 length is 14 residues. The CDR3 DNA is TGTGCCAGCAGCAGACGGCCGCTCAATGAAAAACTGTTTTTT. This gives the protein CASSRRPLNEKLFF.